Listed below are T cell receptor beta chains from one sample, sequenced in a study of regulatory T cells in long-lasting Graves disease. Using its own MiXCR run on the multiplex PCR reads, TCRdb lists one record per CDR3 protein. The data hold 400,000 to 450,000 distinct CDR3 sequences, with 14% to 15% observed a single time. These same data were also listed under a study on T cells in Graves' hyperthyroidism and ophthalmopathy.

The material was peripheral blood mononuclear cells (PBMCs), obtained at new diagnosis, from a patient treated with antithyroid drugs. The receptors here all came from a woman aged 25 to 39 with Graves disease. Both conserved end residues are part of each CDR3. The order of the fields is V gene, J gene, D gene, clone size, CDR3 DNA, CDR3 protein. A D gene is named only where the DNA matches it firmly. Expanded clones are given a class, and other clones once, few, many or no size at all.

V gene: TRBV18
J gene: TRBJ2-3
D gene: TRBD2
clone size: many
CDR3 DNA: TGTGCCAGCGTATCGAGCGGGGCGAACACAGATACGCAGTATTTT
CDR3 protein: CASVSSGANTDTQYF

V gene: TRBV20-1
J gene: TRBJ2-7
D gene: TRBD2
clone size: many
CDR3 DNA: TGCAGTGCTAGAGATCTGCGGGAGGGGTCTTACGAGCAGTACTTC
CDR3 protein: CSARDLREGSYEQYF

V gene: TRBV5-1
J gene: TRBJ2-2
D gene: -
clone size: many
CDR3 DNA: TGCGCCAGCAGCTTGGAAGAGGCGGGGAGCGGGGAGCTGTTTTTT
CDR3 protein: CASSLEEAGSGELFF

V gene: TRBV5-5
J gene: TRBJ1-2
D gene: -
clone size: many
CDR3 DNA: TGTGCCAGCAGTCTGGCCAGGGCCACCACTAACTATGGCTACACCTTC
CDR3 protein: CASSLARATTNYGYTF

V gene: TRBV20-1
J gene: TRBJ2-7
D gene: TRBD2
clone size: many
CDR3 DNA: TGCAGTGCTTATAGCGGGAGGAAGACCTACGAGCAGTACTTC
CDR3 protein: CSAYSGRKTYEQYF

V gene: TRBV5-4
J gene: TRBJ2-3
D gene: -
clone size: -
CDR3 DNA: TGTGCCAGCAGTTCTACGCCGGGACTTTATACGCAGTATTTT
CDR3 protein: CASSSTPGLYTQYF

V gene: TRBV2
J gene: TRBJ2-3
D gene: -
clone size: many
CDR3 DNA: TGTGCCAGCAGTGGACACTCCCCTACAGATACGCAGTATTTT
CDR3 protein: CASSGHSPTDTQYF

V gene: TRBV28
J gene: TRBJ2-7
D gene: TRBD2
clone size: few
CDR3 DNA: TGTGCCAGCAGTTTACCCGCCCCGCCGGGGGGGGACGAGCAGTACTTC
CDR3 protein: CASSLPAPPGGDEQYF

V gene: TRBV6-2/TRBV6-3
J gene: TRBJ1-3
D gene: -
clone size: -
CDR3 DNA: TGTGCCAGCAGTGGGTTACGGACAGTTGGAAACACCATATATTTT
CDR3 protein: CASSGLRTVGNTIYF

V gene: TRBV7-9
J gene: TRBJ2-7
D gene: -
clone size: many
CDR3 DNA: TGTGCCAGTCGCTCGACAGTAGCCTACGAGCAGTACTTC
CDR3 protein: CASRSTVAYEQYF

V gene: TRBV27
J gene: TRBJ1-5
D gene: -
clone size: -
CDR3 DNA: TGTGCCAGCACTTTCTTAGGAACGGGAGGTGGCACAGATACGCAGCATTTT
CDR3 protein: CASTFLGTGGGTDTQHF

V gene: TRBV12-3/TRBV12-4
J gene: TRBJ2-1
D gene: -
clone size: many
CDR3 DNA: TGTGCCAGCAGACCCGGGGGTAGCTCCTACAATGAGCAGTTCTTC
CDR3 protein: CASRPGGSSYNEQFF

V gene: TRBV20-1
J gene: TRBJ2-1
D gene: TRBD2
clone size: -
CDR3 DNA: TGCAGTGAGGCTAGCGGGAGGGCCGACAATAAGCAGTTCTTC
CDR3 protein: CSEASGRADNKQFF

V gene: TRBV19
J gene: TRBJ2-5
D gene: -
clone size: -
CDR3 DNA: TGTGCCAGTAGTGTCACAGGGTCGGCAGAGACCCAGTACTTC
CDR3 protein: CASSVTGSAETQYF

V gene: TRBV5-4
J gene: TRBJ2-1
D gene: -
clone size: few
CDR3 DNA: TGTGCCAGCAGCCCCCCCTTGGCGGGGGCAGGAAACAATGAGCAGTTCTTC
CDR3 protein: CASSPPLAGAGNNEQFF

V gene: TRBV12-3/TRBV12-4
J gene: TRBJ2-3
D gene: TRBD2
clone size: few
CDR3 DNA: TGTGCCAGCAGTTTGCGAGCGGGAGACACAGATACGCAGTATTTT
CDR3 protein: CASSLRAGDTDTQYF

V gene: TRBV5-1
J gene: TRBJ1-2
D gene: TRBD1
clone size: -
CDR3 DNA: TGCGCCAGCAGCTTGGGGGACAGGCACTATGGCTACACCTTC
CDR3 protein: CASSLGDRHYGYTF

V gene: TRBV28
J gene: TRBJ2-7
D gene: -
clone size: few
CDR3 DNA: TGTGCCAGCAGTTTATTTTTAGGGAACGGTCGTACCTACGAGCAGTACTTC
CDR3 protein: CASSLFLGNGRTYEQYF

V gene: TRBV5-5
J gene: TRBJ2-1
D gene: TRBD1
clone size: -
CDR3 DNA: TGTGCCAGCAGCTTCCCGGGACAGGTCTCCGGGACGGGGCGGAATGAGCAGTTCTTC
CDR3 protein: CASSFPGQVSGTGRNEQFF

V gene: TRBV3-1
J gene: TRBJ1-2
D gene: -
clone size: many
CDR3 DNA: TGTGCCAGCAGCCCAAACAGGGCCCATGGCTACACCTTC
CDR3 protein: CASSPNRAHGYTF

V gene: TRBV13
J gene: TRBJ2-5
D gene: -
clone size: many
CDR3 DNA: TGTGCCAGCAGCCCCGCCCAGGCGGCGGGAGAGACCCAGTACTTC
CDR3 protein: CASSPAQAAGETQYF

V gene: TRBV20-1
J gene: TRBJ2-3
D gene: -
clone size: few
CDR3 DNA: TGCAGTGCTAGAGGGGACTGGGCGGGAACCAGCACAGATACGCAGTATTTT
CDR3 protein: CSARGDWAGTSTDTQYF

V gene: TRBV28
J gene: TRBJ2-7
D gene: -
clone size: many
CDR3 DNA: TGTGCCAGCAGTTCGATGGACTACGAGCAGTACTTC
CDR3 protein: CASSSMDYEQYF

V gene: TRBV7-9
J gene: TRBJ2-5
D gene: -
clone size: -
CDR3 DNA: TGTGCCAGCAGCTATAAGGTGCTTTCGAGAGAGACCCAGTACTTC
CDR3 protein: CASSYKVLSRETQYF